The 22 T cell receptor beta chains below were found in one sample sequenced in a study of blood T cell repertoires in COVID-19. TCRdb keeps only in-frame clones here, not all; method: immunoSEQ multiplex PCR. The profile shows roughly 300,000 clones, approximately 90% of them singletons. Sequenced material: PBMCs or T cells enriched from blood (not recorded which). The receptors shown here come from a woman in her twenties or thirties who had recovered from COVID-19.

The rearrangement links TRBV18 to TRBJ2-1; TRBD2 agrees at 11 bases. Germline CDR1 KGHSH, CDR2 LQKENI. After removal of 6 bases from V and 4 bases from J, the junction contained 5 bases not matched to a gene. The CDR3 length is 15 residues. Here the CDR3 reads CASSRTSGQYNEQFF. The DNA of the CDR3 is TGTGCCAGCTCGCGGACTAGCGGGCAATACAATGAGCAGTTCTTC.

The gene calls are TRBV5-1 and TRBJ2-3; 12 bases match TRBD2. The CDR3 runs to 16 residues. Germline V CDR1 and CDR2: SGHRS, YFSETQ. J was trimmed by 3 bases and V by 4 bases; bases with no gene match: 6. The CDR3 coding sequence is TGCGCCAGCAGCACGAGACTAGCGGGAGTGACAGATACGCAGTATTTT. It codes for CASSTRLAGVTDTQYF.

V is TRBV7-9 and J is TRBJ2-3, with 8 bases aligning to TRBD2. With V trimmed by 1 base and J by 1 base, 7 bases remained unmatched. This CDR3 contains 17 residues. Germline values: CDR1 SEHNR, CDR2 FQNEAQ (reference sequence). CDR3 coding DNA: TGTGCCAGCAGCTTAGGTCCTACGGGAGGGGGCACAGATACGCAGTATTTT. It translates to CASSLGPTGGGTDTQYF.

J is TRBJ2-7 and V is TRBV7-6; 7 nucleotides agree with TRBD2. This CDR3 contains 15 residues. Trimming took 5 bases from V and 2 from J; bases not matched to a gene: 9. Germline CDR1 SGHVS, CDR2 FNYEAQ. CDR3 bases: TGTGCCAGCAGCCCGGGAACGGGAGGAGCCTACGAGCAGTACTTC. Amino acids: CASSPGTGGAYEQYF.

The V gene is TRBV6-6, the J gene TRBJ2-5; 9 nucleotides line up with TRBD1. After removal of 6 bases from V and 5 bases from J, the junction contained 4 bases not matched to a gene. The CDR3 has 13 amino acids. Germline-derived CDR1 and CDR2 are MNHNY and SVGAGI (reference sequence). Here the CDR3 reads CASRTGGGETQYF. The CDR3 DNA sequence: TGTGCCAGCAGAACAGGGGGCGGCGAGACCCAGTACTTC.

The V call is TRBV6-5, the J call TRBJ1-1, with D maybe TRBD1 (5 bases). The CDR3 loop spans 13 amino acids. Germline loops: CDR1 MNHEY, CDR2 SVGAGI. Trimming took off 2 bases at V and 4 bases at J, with 8 bases between the two ends. Here the CDR3 DNA reads TGTGCCAGCAGTTACGTCGGGGGCACTGAAGCTTTCTTT. Amino acids: CASSYVGGTEAFF.

This rearrangement joins TRBV7-9 to TRBJ1-4; 12 bases line up with TRBD1. The V gene end was trimmed by 6 bases and the J gene end by 7 bases; junction bases not matched to a gene: 6. CDR3 size: 15 residues. CDR1 and CDR2 from the germline V gene are SEHNR and FQNEAQ (reference sequence). The DNA of the CDR3 is TGTGCCAGCAGTAGGGACAGGGGGCCGACTGAAAAACTGTTTTTT. Amino acids: CASSRDRGPTEKLFF.

This chain links TRBV7-9 with TRBJ2-1; perhaps TRBD2 as D (6 bases). Germline CDR1 SEHNR, CDR2 FQNEAQ (reference sequence). This CDR3 comprises 16 residues. The germline V and J ends were trimmed by 5 bases and 3 bases, with 17 bases remaining between them. DNA for the CDR3: TGTGCCAGCAGCCCCCCCGGGCGGGATAGCTACAATGAGCAGTTCTTC. This translates into CASSPPGRDSYNEQFF.

V and J are TRBV29-1 and TRBJ1-2, with D possibly matching TRBD1 (6 bases). Germline V gives CDR1 SQVTM, CDR2 ANQGSEA. The ends were cut back, 1 base at V and 8 bases at J, with 17 bases in the middle. The CDR3 covers 14 residues. The CDR3 DNA is TGCAGCGTTGAAGGAGGGAACAGGGCACACGGCTACACCTTC. Its protein is CSVEGGNRAHGYTF.

J is TRBJ2-1 and V is TRBV28; no clear D gene. Trimming stripped 5 bases from V and 5 bases from J, with 7 bases between. This CDR3 has 12 residues. In germline, CDR1 is MDHEN, CDR2 SYDVKM. The CDR3 loop is CASSPRDNEQFF. The DNA of the CDR3 is TGTGCCAGCAGTCCCCGCGACAATGAGCAGTTCTTC. The full variable domain, with the rest looked up from reference TRBV28 and TRBJ2-1, is DVKVTQSSRYLVKRTGEKVFLECVQDMDHENMFWYRQDPGLGLRLIYFSYDVKMKEKGDIPEGYSVSREKKERFSLILESASTNQTSMYLCASSPRDNEQFFGPGTRLTVL.

The chain combines TRBV29-1 with TRBJ2-1; no clear D. Germline values: CDR1 SQVTM, CDR2 ANQGSEA. The CDR3 loop spans 10 amino acids. V lost 5 bases and J lost 8, with 7 bases in between. The CDR3 DNA follows: TGCAGCGTTTCGGTCTATGAGCAGTTCTTC. Residues: CSVSVYEQFF.

This chain connects TRBV19 to TRBJ1-6; D not certain. V was pared by 1 base and J by 5 bases, with 9 bases between. In germline, CDR1 is LNHDA, CDR2 SQIVND (reference sequence). This CDR3 spans 15 amino acids. The CDR3 is CASSIVGTNNSPLHF. The CDR3 nucleotides are TGTGCCAGTAGTATAGTTGGCACAAATAATTCACCCCTCCACTTT. The complete variable domain, with remaining parts taken from reference TRBV19 and TRBJ1-6, reads DGGITQSPKYLFRKEGQNVTLSCEQNLNHDAMYWYRQDPGQGLRLIYYSQIVNDFQKGDIAEGYSVSREKKESFPLTVTSAQKNPTAFYLCASSIVGTNNSPLHFGNGTRLTVT.

This chain joins TRBV10-3 and TRBJ2-5, with D possibly being TRBD2 (5 bases). In germline, CDR1 is ENHRY, CDR2 SYGVKD. The CDR3 is made up of 15 amino acids. V gave up 3 bases and J gave up 4 bases, with 15 bases separating them. In DNA form, the CDR3 reads TGTGCCATCAGTGAACGCGACCTAGAGGGAGAGACCCAGTACTTC. It codes for CAISERDLEGETQYF.

The rearrangement joins TRBV10-3 to TRBJ1-2; D may be TRBD1 (6 bases). V was cut by 0 bases and J by 5 bases, with 13 bases left in between. The CDR3 spans 15 residues. The germline CDR1 and CDR2 sequences are ENHRY and SYGVKD. CDR3 loop: CAISESRGAGYGYTF. The CDR3 DNA follows: TGTGCCATCAGTGAGTCGCGGGGGGCGGGATATGGCTACACCTTC.

The chain carries TRBV30 and TRBJ1-1; D is ambiguous. The CDR3 consists of 13 residues. Trimming took off 4 bases at V and 2 bases at J, with 11 bases between the two ends. Germline V gene sequence: CDR1 GTSNPN, CDR2 SVGIG (reference sequence). The CDR3 bases are TGTGCCTGGACGCCAGACTCCAACACTGAAGCTTTCTTT. This sequence encodes CAWTPDSNTEAFF.

This clone occurred once. V and J are TRBV11-3 and TRBJ2-1, with D tentatively TRBD1 (6 bases). This CDR3 is 15 amino acids long. V was shortened by 4 bases and J by 2 bases, with 12 bases between the two germline ends. CDR1 and CDR2 from the germline V gene are SGHNT and YENEEA. CDR3 coding DNA: TGTGCCAGCAGCTCCGTGGGGGCGACCTACAATGAGCAGTTCTTC. This translates into CASSSVGATYNEQFF.

This sequence joins TRBV5-4 and TRBJ2-2; 12 bases match TRBD2. The junction had 9 bases not matched to a gene; V was cut back by 4 bases and J by 5 bases. The CDR3 loop spans 17 amino acids. The germline V gene encodes CDR1 SGHNT and CDR2 YYREEE (reference sequence). CDR3 protein: CASSARLAGVGTGELFF. The CDR3 bases are TGTGCCAGCAGCGCCCGACTAGCGGGAGTGGGGACCGGGGAGCTGTTTTTT.

This chain connects TRBV19 to TRBJ2-7; D perhaps matches TRBD1 (6 bases). The CDR3 length is 13 residues. Germline V lookup: CDR1 LNHDA, CDR2 SQIVND (reference sequence). V was trimmed by 8 bases and J by 2 bases, leaving 13 bases between them. The CDR3 nucleotides are TGTGCCAGTGTCAAACAGGGAACCTACGAGCAGTACTTC. Residues: CASVKQGTYEQYF.

The V call is TRBV6-6, the J call TRBJ2-7, with 8 bases lining up with TRBD1. The CDR3 has 15 amino acids. From germline, CDR1 is MNHNY and CDR2 SVGAGI (reference sequence). The V gene end was trimmed by 5 bases and the J gene end by 1 base; junction bases not matched to a gene: 7. The CDR3 nucleotides read TGTGCCAGCAGTGATACAGGGGGAAGATCCTACGAGCAGTACTTC. Translation: CASSDTGGRSYEQYF.

The V gene is TRBV27, the J gene TRBJ1-2; 10 positions match TRBD1. This CDR3 has 15 residues. V trimming: 0 bases; J trimming: 8 bases; junction bases outside the gene matches: 6. The germline CDR1 and CDR2 sequences are MNHEY and SMNVEV (reference sequence). In nucleotides, the CDR3 is TGTGCCAGCAGTTTATCGGACGACAGGGGGCTCGGCTACACCTTC. Its translation: CASSLSDDRGLGYTF.

The rearrangement links TRBV7-2 to TRBJ2-7; 14 bases align to TRBD2. Germline loops: CDR1 SGHTA, CDR2 FQGNSA. With V trimmed by 5 bases and J by 4 bases, 7 bases remained unmatched. The CDR3 runs 16 residues. The CDR3 DNA reads TGTGCCAGCAGCCTGGGACTAGCGGGAGATCTGTACGAGCAGTACTTC. This translates into CASSLGLAGDLYEQYF.

The chain uses TRBV5-4 and TRBJ2-1; possibly TRBD2 for D (6 bases). Germline V gene lookup returns CDR1 SGHNT and CDR2 YYREEE (reference sequence). Trimming pared 5 bases from V and 0 bases from J, leaving 12 bases between. The CDR3 totals 15 residues. The CDR3 spells CASRPSAGSYNEQFF. In DNA, the CDR3 is TGTGCCAGCAGGCCCTCAGCGGGCTCCTACAATGAGCAGTTCTTC.